This T cell receptor beta chain was captured by sequencing in a study of cytomegalovirus exposure and HLA in healthy donors (dated by TCRdb to about 2017). With respect to the entire study: In an earlier analysis of 587 of the donors, less than 350 Gb of sequence data and roughly 100 million unique TCR beta sequences from roughly 180 million T cells were reported. About 310 gigabases of sequencing data and 70 million to 100 million unique TCR sequences were included in an early release covering around 650 HLA-typed donors. All discovery cohort repertoires had been generated on a single sequencing platform. The aim of the study was to test whether cataloging public T cell receptors could identify signatures of past pathogen exposure. Among 398 genotyped donors of the cohort, an average of approximately 250,000 unique TCR beta nucleotide sequences were sequenced per donor, roughly 20% of them non-productive. Four to six DR-DQ haplotypes were handled as single units for association and clustering because linkage in the cohort was strong. The T cell repertoires of roughly 660 subjects were profiled by immunosequencing and related to cytomegalovirus serostatus. In the later analysis, no new phenotypic data were used to find candidate immune exposures; instead, reliance was placed on TCR beta sequences and their occurrence across donors. A later analysis re-analyzed previously published TCR beta repertoires from 600 to 850 donors and added high-resolution HLA genotyping to study TCR occurrence patterns. The number of typed donors differed by locus: about 620-630 for A, B, C, DRB1 and DQB1; 500 to 550 for DQA1; approximately 610 for DPA1; and some 470 for DPB1. In a later genetic analysis, genome-wide SNP genotypes for about 55% of the 666 donors were used, and that subset was treated as a discovery cohort. Besides the first cohort of 550 to 750 subjects, a separate validation cohort made up of 90 to 150 different subjects was used. An earlier analysis of 500 to 750 of the donors applied high-throughput TCR beta sequencing to assess whether each TCR beta V gene segment acted as functional or pseudogenic. The study combined high-throughput TCR immunosequencing, statistical association of individual TCRs with disease status, and machine learning to predict cytomegalovirus infection status. Of the 350 to 450 genotyped donors, over 70% fell in the genetic ancestry cluster associated with self-reported Caucasian donors. Both class I and class II loci were covered by HLA typing, at four-digit resolution. Alongside the repertoire data, information on donor age, sex, ethnicity and CMV serostatus was compiled. General findings and caveats noted by the study authors: Sequencing depth was assumed to be roughly uniform across donors in the presence/absence analyses, though that assumption may not hold. Seventeen rarely observed V segments, including chromosome 9 orphons, were excluded from the earlier analysis of approximately 500 of the donors because counts were too low. A cluster of highly shared sequence variants was judged likely to represent a technical artifact of the sequencing pipeline. In a later genetic analysis, a missense DCLRE1C variant was associated with V-gene and J-gene trimming of TCR beta chains, and the association was replicated in an independent cohort. In a later analysis, TCR association rates were found to vary across HLA loci, with the most associated TCRs seen for DRB1 alleles and the fewest for HLA-C alleles. When HLA alleles, especially DR and DQ, strongly co-occurred, TCR associations were difficult to assign to individual alleles. Linkage disequilibrium might explain the correlated functional status among segregating V segments, but an unknown experimental factor could not be excluded. According to a later analysis, parvovirus B19, influenza, CMV and Epstein-Barr virus appeared linked to several top co-occurrence clusters. In a later analysis, 15,000 to 20,000 TCR beta sequences were associated with specific HLA alleles at a false discovery rate of 0.05. According to a later analysis, most CMV-associated TCR beta chains appeared to be HLA-restricted, and the HLA associations seemed to be driven largely by CMV exposure. Only TCR beta chains were sequenced in this cohort, and the absence of alpha or paired-chain data limited detectable features. HLA typing was unavailable for some donors at each locus, so association tests used only the typed subset. A few of the identified cytomegalovirus-associated TCR beta chains were confirmed in vitro to be specific for cytomegalovirus antigens. A further reported finding was that TCR beta sequences accurately predicted the HLA-A and HLA-B alleles for most subjects in the first cohort. A total of fewer than 200 TCR beta chains were listed by the study as associated with cytomegalovirus. Immune exposure information for the cohort was limited to CMV serostatus. In a later genetic analysis, fewer N-insertions in productive TCRs were reported among donors in an Asian-associated ancestry cluster than the roughly 700-donor mean. Some IMGT-functional V segments, including TRBV6-2 and TRBV6-3, could not be distinguished by the 87-base-pair reads and were therefore excluded. According to the authors, the approach could potentially be generalized to other disease states and immunological phenotypes. The classifier was reported to diagnose cytomegalovirus status with high specificity and sensitivity in both the original and validation cohorts. Most TCR sequences were observed very rarely across donors, whereas some public TCRs were present in many individuals. Compared with equally common non-associated chains, HLA-associated TCR beta chains in a later analysis were more clonally expanded and had lower generation probabilities. An earlier analysis of several hundred of the donors showed that most TCR beta V segments appeared in productive rearrangements either about 90% or about 30% of the time, which broadly matched IMGT annotations.

The CDR3 numbers 15 residues from cysteine through phenylalanine. Of the read, only the CDR3 DNA is kept; its 45 bases are in frame from base 1. The germline V and J ends show losses of 0 bases and 8 bases respectively, and no gene match explains 7 bases of the junction. In the germline V gene, CDR1 corresponds to MNHNS and CDR2 to SASEGT. The cohort consisted of approximately 670 healthy bone marrow donors. At the time of sampling, all cohort members were nominally healthy, though unrecorded immune exposures were likely present. The donor tested CMV seronegative, placing the donor among the approximately 360 seronegative members of the cohort. A peripheral blood sample was collected from each donor, and TCR beta sequencing was performed on peripheral blood mononuclear cells. Genomic DNA was extracted from the blood cell samples with the Qiagen DNeasy Blood Extraction Kit. The method was the immunoSEQ multiplex PCR assay. The multiplex PCR relied on a mix of 60 forward primers for TCR Vbeta segments and 13 reverse primers for TCR Jbeta segments. Amplification of the CDR3 region of rearranged TCR beta genes was performed with a multiplex PCR assay on genomic DNA. On the Illumina HiSeq System, the amplified TCR beta libraries were sequenced as 87-base-pair reads. On the authors' methods: A later analysis counted about 80 million unique TCR beta chains across the 690 or so repertoires, and around 9.9 million of these chains were shared by at least two donors. To remove PCR and sequencing errors, raw reads were error-corrected and collapsed into unique sequences using a nearest-neighbor algorithm that merged closely related sequences. CDR3 sequences were aligned to IMGT reference sequences to assign V, D and J gene segments. For a sequence to be retained, a match of at least six nucleotides was required to both a V gene segment and a J gene segment. A rearrangement counted as productive if the CDR3 had no stop codons and remained in frame with V and J, and every other rearrangement counted as non-productive. CDR3 was defined by IMGT convention, running from the second conserved V-encoded cysteine to the conserved J-encoded phenylalanine. The earlier analysis of some 540 of the donors excluded any sequence lacking an unambiguous match to a single V gene segment. An earlier analysis of about 600 of the donors called V segments functional above 56.7% productive rearrangements and segregating when the between-donor standard deviation exceeded 5%. A statistical classification framework was built for diagnosing cytomegalovirus status from the catalog of TCR beta chain sequences. In a later analysis, V and J genes were assigned by comparing TCR nucleotide sequences against IMGT/GENE-DB human TR gene sequences. In a later analysis, CDR3 sequences and most-parsimonious VDJ recombination scenarios were assigned using the TCRdist pipeline. In a later analysis, each TCR beta chain was defined by its CDR3 amino acid sequence together with its V-gene family, and reads lacking a unique V-gene family were excluded. To address suspected cross-contamination and a sequencing artifact, a later analysis removed some 620 highly shared, low-generation-probability nucleotide sequences. In a later analysis, a clonal expansion index for each public chain was calculated from normalized within-repertoire ranks of inferred template counts. Generation probabilities in a later analysis came from a VDJ recombination model fitted to out-of-frame rearrangements, and those results were checked against IGoR. A later analysis scored TCR-TCR, TCR-HLA and TCR-CMV co-occurrence with hypergeometric tests, applying a repertoire-size bias correction to TCR pairs. In a later analysis, false discovery rates were estimated by permuting HLA or CMV assignments 20 times. In a later analysis, co-occurring TCRs were grouped using DBSCAN, and TCRdist sequence similarity was added for clustering within HLA-allele-positive subsets. Co-occurrence clustering excluded repertoires with fewer than 30,000 or more than 120,000 public chains, plus five with anomalous nucleotide sharing. The clones in this table, taken by TCRdb from immuneACCESS, are in-frame only. Not every clone is retained; where verified, under half of the shortfall comes from an unresolved V gene, and the cause of the rest is unknown. V, J and clone size derive from that table, while D and trimming were established from the DNA sequence. A total of approximately 180,000 clones appear in this sample, around 82% of them only once. The ten largest clonotypes hold about 1.7% of the sample.

About this clone: Its antigen target is currently unknown. Nothing much larger sits one base from this clone, and base qualities are not available.

This sequence was found in a man younger than 30 in good health and CMV-seronegative. The V and J genes are TRBV6-1 and TRBJ1-2; TRBD1 aligns with 9 central bases. The sequencing input was PBMCs. The CDR3 protein: CASSEALGTGWGYTF. The sequence in DNA is TGTGCCAGCAGTGAAGCACTCGGGACAGGGTGGGGCTACACCTTC.